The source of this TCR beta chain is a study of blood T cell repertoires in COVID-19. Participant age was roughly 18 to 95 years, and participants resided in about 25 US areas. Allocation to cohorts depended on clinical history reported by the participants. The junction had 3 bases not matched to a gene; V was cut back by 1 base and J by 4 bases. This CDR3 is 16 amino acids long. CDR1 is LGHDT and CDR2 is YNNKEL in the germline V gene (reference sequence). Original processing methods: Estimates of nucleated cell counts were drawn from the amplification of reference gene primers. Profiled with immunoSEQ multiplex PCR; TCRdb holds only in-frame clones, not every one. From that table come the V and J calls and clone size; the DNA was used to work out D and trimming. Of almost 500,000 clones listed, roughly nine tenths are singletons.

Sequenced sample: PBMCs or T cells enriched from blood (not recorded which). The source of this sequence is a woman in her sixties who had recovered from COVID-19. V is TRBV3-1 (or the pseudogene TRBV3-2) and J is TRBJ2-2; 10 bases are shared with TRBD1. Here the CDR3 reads CASSQVRTGGTGELFF. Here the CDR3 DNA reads TGTGCCAGCAGCCAAGTTCGGACAGGGGGCACCGGGGAGCTGTTTTTT.